The T cell receptor beta chain under discussion was sequenced for a study of T cell responses to AZD1222 COVID-19 vaccine. Study-level findings and limits: Donors skewed white British and female; clonal diversity was possibly underestimated. Only six or seven AZD1222 recipients tested seropositive at baseline. Targeting of unmutated variant regions was reportedly seen in nearly half of spike-specific TCRs.

For this clone: The antigen is not known.

Clones were sequenced by immunoSEQ multiplex PCR, and TCRdb holds only the in-frame ones, with some missing. The sample has some 170,000 clones, 85% to 90% seen once; the top ten hold roughly 1.7%. The CDR3 contains 15 residues. Between the trimmed V and J ends, which lost 1 base and 9 bases, there was a span of 16 bases. The V gene's germline CDR1 is MNHNS and CDR2 SASEGT. The clonotype was recovered from an adult in good health. The V gene is TRBV6-1, the J gene TRBJ1-5, with D perhaps TRBD1 (6 bases). The specimen comprised peripheral blood, sampled on day 0 of AZD1222 vaccination. CDR3 nucleotide sequence: TGTGCCAGCAGTGAAGGTACAGGGAGATTTCCGCCCCAGCATTTT. Its protein product is CASSEGTGRFPPQHF.